This TCR beta chain was sequenced for a study of blood T cell repertoires in COVID-19 (TCRdb year 2020). Turning to the overall study: Collaborator samples came from the United States, Italy and Spain and covered acute and convalescent phases of COVID-19. The prospective study material was composed of cDNA or gDNA derived from T cells, B-cell-depleted T cells, or PBMCs. Deeply sampled blood TCRbeta repertoires from subjects exposed to, actively infected with, or recovered from COVID-19 were included in the dataset. The repertoires were made available in a free public database intended to serve as a resource for research on the immune response to SARS-CoV-2. Samples were obtained from the ongoing ImmuneRACE study (first 160 participants) and from about 1,300 subjects provided by 6 global collaborators. Nearly every sample came with metadata listing a de-identified subject ID, COVID-19 status, age in years and sex. HLA class I and class II types, where available, came from metadata supplied by the sample provider rather than from assay-based typing. Results and caveats for the whole study, not just this receptor: The quantity of clinical and demographic metadata differed by source and by participant and was supplied without curation.

V is cut back by 3 bases and J by 7 bases, with 9 bases in the junction unmatched. The germline V gene gives CDR1 as SGHVS and CDR2 as FQNEAQ. The CDR3 starts with the cysteine, ends with the phenylalanine, and has 15 residues. The kept DNA is CDR3 alone, 45 bases in frame from the first base. To note about this clone: What this receptor recognizes is not known. The record has no base qualities; no much larger clone is one base away.

Collaborating institutions collected whole blood in K2EDTA tubes following their own protocols. For TCRbeta analysis, collaborator samples were shipped as frozen whole blood, as isolated PBMCs, or as DNA extracted from either sample type. TCRbeta CDR3 regions were amplified from genomic DNA by means of the immunoSEQ Assay, a bias-controlled multiplex PCR. From the authors' description of their analysis: The number of nucleated cells in each sample was estimated by amplification of reference gene primers within the assay. To quantify the absolute abundance of each unique TCRbeta CDR3 rearrangement, sequence reads were collapsed and filtered. For each sample, productive Simpson clonality was calculated as the square root of Simpson's diversity index over productive rearrangements. The table was pulled from immuneACCESS by TCRdb, which kept in-frame rearrangements only. Such tables lose some clones; where checked, under half of the loss comes from unresolved V genes, and the rest has no known cause. D and trimming were read from the DNA, whereas the V and J calls and clone size are those reported in that table. The sample table shows roughly 150,000 clones, and more than 80% are seen once. The top ten hold approximately 3% of the sample.

Material: peripheral blood. The TCR sequence derives from a man in his fifties or sixties with acute or convalescent COVID-19. The sequence joins TRBV7-8 to TRBJ2-7; the central 10 bases match TRBD1. The nucleotide sequence reads TGTGCCAGCAGCTTGCGACGACAGGGGGCTGAGGAGCAGTACTTC. Translated, it reads CASSLRRQGAEEQYF. With the portions outside the CDR3 filled from the reference TRBV7-8 and TRBJ2-7 genes, the complete variable region becomes GAGVSQSPRYKVAKRGQDVALRCDPISGHVSLFWYQQALGQGPEFLTYFQNEAQLDKSGLPSDRFFAERPEGSVSTLKIQRTQQEDSAVYLCASSLRRQGAEEQYFGPGTRLTVT.